What follows describes a single T cell receptor beta chain. Seattle patients were enrolled while actively infected and followed longitudinally. This record comes from a study of blood T cell repertoires in COVID-19. The V and J ends lost 7 bases and 1 base, in that order; junction bases with no gene match: 9. Looked up from germline, CDR1 is SQVTM and CDR2 is ANQGSEA. This CDR3 is 15 amino acids long. Repertoires were generated with immunoSEQ multiplex PCR, while TCRdb's copy carries only in-frame clones and drops some. The sample includes about 96,000 clones, approximately 90% of them seen just once.

The source material was peripheral blood. This chain joins TRBV29-1 and TRBJ2-5, with 10 positions matching TRBD1. The receptor was isolated from a human donor with COVID-19, enrolled during active disease. The donor label of this sample is uncertain. CDR3 nucleotide sequence: TGCAGCGCGTCCCCCGGGACAGGGGTCCAAGAGACCCAGTACTTC. This gives the protein CSASPGTGVQETQYF.